This T cell receptor beta chain came from a study of shared clonotypes between healthy human individuals. Study context: Donor ages ranged 18 to 49 years: two women, a few men. Study-wide results and limits: Across subsets, estimated richness was generally greater for naive than for memory populations.

Sequenced by immunoSEQ multiplex PCR; TCRdb stores in-frame clones only, minus some. The sample lists about 2.4 million clones; roughly 93% were seen once. As regards this clone: Its specificity is not known.

Each of the donors was a healthy adult who was HIV-negative and had not had a recent acute infection or vaccination. A CD45RA+ naive subset and a CD45RA-negative memory subset were split from CD4+ cells. This TCR derives from a man between 18 and 35 years old in good health. Some clones in this sample may be carry-over from other donors' samples. The sequenced sample was naive CD4+ T cells from PBMCs. Specified subset: CD45RA+ positively selected.

The CDR3 DNA reads TGTGCCGGACGGACAGGGGGCGGGTACGAGCAGTACTTC. This encodes CAGRTGGGYEQYF. The chain combines TRBV6-1 with TRBJ2-7, with 11 bases that match TRBD1. The CDR3 has 13 amino acids. Germline V gene data show CDR1 as MNHNS and CDR2 as SASEGT. Unmatched junction bases numbered 7, after V lost 11 bases and J lost 4 bases.